This entry lists 2 T cell receptor beta chains sequenced from one sample in a study of Tregs in tolerant kidney transplant recipients. This table comes from immunoSEQ multiplex PCR, and its TCRdb copy is limited to in-frame clones, with some not included. The sample has tens of thousands of clones, over 85% seen once. The nonmyeloablative bone marrow transplants came from related graft donors, with transient mixed chimerism. Sequencing was performed on CD4+ T cells from blood (PBMCs), taken 12 months after the transplant. The receptor set was obtained from a human patient who received a combined kidney and bone marrow transplant. Some T cells may trace back to the graft donor.

The rearrangement uses TRBV4-2 and TRBJ2-3; maybe TRBD2 (6 bases). There are 16 residues in the CDR3. Germline loops: CDR1 LGHNA, CDR2 YNFKEQ. With 1 base removed from V and 3 bases from J, the gap between germline ends came to 14 bases. Here the CDR3 DNA reads TGTGCCAGCAGCCAAGCTGGTCGGGGGAGGACAGATACGCAGTATTTT. Translated, it gives CASSQAGRGRTDTQYF.

V is TRBV27 and J is TRBJ1-2, with 10 bases matching TRBD1. J was trimmed by 7 bases and V by 5 bases; bases with no gene match: 4. This CDR3 spans 13 amino acids. Germline CDR1 and CDR2: MNHEY and SMNVEV (reference sequence). The chain's CDR3 is CASSPGQGGGYTF. In DNA, the CDR3 is TGTGCCAGCAGTCCAGGACAGGGGGGTGGCTACACCTTC.